This T cell receptor beta chain emerged from a study of OX40 agonist ivuxolimab in advanced cancers. Study as a whole: Patients treated during dose escalation were battling hepatocellular carcinoma, melanoma, renal cell or head and neck cancer. Three patients had partial responses: one hepatocellular carcinoma, two cutaneous melanoma.

On this clone: Its cognate antigen is unknown.

Sequenced by immunoSEQ multiplex PCR; TCRdb stores in-frame clones only, minus some. The profile shows about 80,000 clones, around 94% of them singletons. General observations from the study: Averaging showed that CD8+ T cells had more expanded clones than CD4+ did.

V lost 2 bases to trimming and J lost 5 bases, with 4 bases between them. Germline-derived CDR1 and CDR2 are WSHSY and SAAADI. There are 11 residues in the CDR3. This TCR was sampled from an adult with an advanced solid tumor such as melanoma, head and neck, liver or kidney cancer. The sample was CD4+ or CD8+ T cells sorted from blood, taken in a trial of the OX40 agonist ivuxolimab. V gene TRBV10-2 combines with J gene TRBJ2-7; D not certain. The CDR3 sequence: CASSEIHEQYF. Written as DNA, the CDR3 is TGCGCCAGCAGTGAGATCCACGAGCAGTACTTC.